The clone carrying this TCR beta chain was recorded at least ten times. As yet, its antigen is unknown. The CDR3 runs to 12 residues. Trimming removed 6 bases from V and 5 bases from J, with 11 bases in between. The germline V gene encodes CDR1 SQVTM and CDR2 ANQGSEA. Every isolated RNA sample was fully reverse transcribed, so sequencing captured expressed TCRB transcripts. It was found that naive, central memory and regulatory T cell samples averaged roughly 3.5 million reads. Profiled with immunoSEQ multiplex PCR; TCRdb holds only in-frame clones, not every one. The repertoire has about 160,000 clones, approximately 8.1% of them found once; the top ten carry around 0.65%. This record belongs to a study of beta chain features in type 1 diabetes. Whole-study results and caveats: Within patients, naive, central memory and Treg TCRB repertoires seemed more similar than within healthy donors.

V usage is TRBV29-1 and J usage is TRBJ1-5; no clear D gene. The receptor was derived from a man aged 18 to 29 in good health. Sequencing was done on a sample of central memory CD4+ T cells from blood. The CDR3 coding sequence is TGCAGCGTCGCTCTGGGAGATCAGCCCCAGCATTTT. This encodes CSVALGDQPQHF.